This TCR beta chain was observed in a study of cytomegalovirus exposure and HLA in healthy donors. Worth noting for this clone: Its specificity is unknown.

The PCR ran on 60 Vbeta and 13 Jbeta primers. Data came from immunoSEQ multiplex PCR; TCRdb stores just in-frame clones and leaves some out. The top ten hold about 3% of the sample, which has hundreds of thousands of clones, 80% to 90% seen once. The CDR3 sequence is 13 residues long. V dropped 4 bases and J dropped 0 bases, with 7 bases sitting between them. Notes on the study in general: Reported results showed that the classifier diagnosed cytomegalovirus status with high specificity and sensitivity. Cytomegalovirus-associated status was assigned to 150 or so TCR beta chains. Further analysis, carried out later, found HLA-associated TCR beta chains more clonally expanded than equally common other chains.

The clonotype was recovered from a man in his thirties or forties in good health and CMV-seronegative. This chain uses TRBV23-1 with TRBJ2-7; D is unclear. TRBV23-1 is an ORF; its function is uncertain. Sequenced material: PBMCs. The CDR3 loop is CASSRRVSYEQYF. The CDR3 DNA follows: TGCGCCAGCAGTCGTAGAGTCTCCTACGAGCAGTACTTC.